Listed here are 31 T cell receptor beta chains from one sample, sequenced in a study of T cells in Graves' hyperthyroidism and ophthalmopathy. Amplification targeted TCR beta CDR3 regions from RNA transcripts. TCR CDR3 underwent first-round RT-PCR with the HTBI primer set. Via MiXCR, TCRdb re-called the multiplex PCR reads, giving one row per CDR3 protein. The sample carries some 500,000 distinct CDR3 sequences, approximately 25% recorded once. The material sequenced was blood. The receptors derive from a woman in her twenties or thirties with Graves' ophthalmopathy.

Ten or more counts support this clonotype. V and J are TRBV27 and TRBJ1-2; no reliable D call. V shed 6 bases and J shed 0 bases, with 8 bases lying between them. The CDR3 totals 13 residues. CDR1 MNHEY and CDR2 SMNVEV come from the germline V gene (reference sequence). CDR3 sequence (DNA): TGTGCCAGCAGAACGACAACTAACTATGGCTACACCTTC. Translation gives CASRTTTNYGYTF.

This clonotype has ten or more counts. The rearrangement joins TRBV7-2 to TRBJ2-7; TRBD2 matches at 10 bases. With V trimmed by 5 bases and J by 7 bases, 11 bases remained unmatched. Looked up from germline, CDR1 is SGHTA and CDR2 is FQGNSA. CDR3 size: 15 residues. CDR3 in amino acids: CASSPIAGGSLEQYF. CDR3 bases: TGTGCCAGCAGCCCAATAGCGGGGGGCTCCCTAGAGCAGTACTTC.

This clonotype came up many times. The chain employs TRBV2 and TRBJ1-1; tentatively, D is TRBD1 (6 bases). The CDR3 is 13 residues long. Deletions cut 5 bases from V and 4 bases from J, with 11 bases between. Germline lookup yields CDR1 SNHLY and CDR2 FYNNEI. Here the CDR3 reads CASSKGQFTEAFF. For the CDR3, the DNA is TGTGCCAGCAGTAAAGGACAGTTCACTGAAGCTTTCTTT.

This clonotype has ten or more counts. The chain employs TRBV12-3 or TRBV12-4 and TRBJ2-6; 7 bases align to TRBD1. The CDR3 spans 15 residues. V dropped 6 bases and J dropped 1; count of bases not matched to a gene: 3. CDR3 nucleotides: TGTGCCAGCAGGAAACAGGGGTCTGGGGCCAACGTCCTGACTTTC. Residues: CASRKQGSGANVLTF.

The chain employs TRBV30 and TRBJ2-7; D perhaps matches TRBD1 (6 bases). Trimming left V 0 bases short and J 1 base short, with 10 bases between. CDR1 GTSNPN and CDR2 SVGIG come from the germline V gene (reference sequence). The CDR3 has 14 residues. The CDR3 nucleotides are TGTGCCTGGAGTGTAGTACAGGGTTCCTACGAGCAGTACTTC. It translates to CAWSVVQGSYEQYF.

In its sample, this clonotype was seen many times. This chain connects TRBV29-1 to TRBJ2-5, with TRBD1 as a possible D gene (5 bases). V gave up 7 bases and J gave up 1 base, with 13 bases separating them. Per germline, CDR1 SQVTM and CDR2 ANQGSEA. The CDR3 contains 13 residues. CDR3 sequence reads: CSAPHRTQETQYF. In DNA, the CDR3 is TGCAGCGCCCCTCACAGGACCCAAGAGACCCAGTACTTC.

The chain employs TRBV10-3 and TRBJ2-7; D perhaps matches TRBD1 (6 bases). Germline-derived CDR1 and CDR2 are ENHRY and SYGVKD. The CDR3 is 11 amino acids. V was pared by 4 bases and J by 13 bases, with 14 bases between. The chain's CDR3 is CAISVGQSNYF. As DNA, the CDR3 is TGTGCCATCAGTGTCGGACAGTCGAATTACTTC.

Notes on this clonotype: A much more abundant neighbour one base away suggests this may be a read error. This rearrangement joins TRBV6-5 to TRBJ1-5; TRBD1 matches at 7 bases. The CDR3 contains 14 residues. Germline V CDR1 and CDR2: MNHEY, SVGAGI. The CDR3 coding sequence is TGTGCCAGCAGTACTCAGGGGGGAGGTCAGCCCCAGCAGTTT. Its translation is CASSTQGGGQPQQF.

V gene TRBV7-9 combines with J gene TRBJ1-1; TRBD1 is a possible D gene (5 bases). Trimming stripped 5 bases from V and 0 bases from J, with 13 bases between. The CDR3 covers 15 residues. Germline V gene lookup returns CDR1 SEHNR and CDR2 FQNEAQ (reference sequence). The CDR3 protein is CASSPTGTVNTEAFF. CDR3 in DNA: TGTGCCAGCAGCCCCACGGGGACGGTGAACACTGAAGCTTTCTTT.

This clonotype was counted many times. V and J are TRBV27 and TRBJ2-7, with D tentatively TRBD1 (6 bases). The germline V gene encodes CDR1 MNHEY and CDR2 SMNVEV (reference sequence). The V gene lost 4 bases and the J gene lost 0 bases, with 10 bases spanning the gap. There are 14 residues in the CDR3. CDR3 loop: CASSSQGSSYEQYF. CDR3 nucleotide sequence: TGTGCCAGCAGTTCACAGGGAAGCTCCTACGAGCAGTACTTC.

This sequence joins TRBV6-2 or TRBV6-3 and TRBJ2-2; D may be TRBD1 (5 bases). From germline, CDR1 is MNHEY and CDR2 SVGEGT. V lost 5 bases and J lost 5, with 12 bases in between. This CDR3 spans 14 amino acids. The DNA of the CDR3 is TGTGCCAGCAGTGCCCTTACAGGAACCGGGGAGCTGTTTTTT. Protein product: CASSALTGTGELFF.

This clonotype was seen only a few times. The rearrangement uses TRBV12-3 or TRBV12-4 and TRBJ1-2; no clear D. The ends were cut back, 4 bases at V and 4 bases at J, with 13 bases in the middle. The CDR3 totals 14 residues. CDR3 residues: CASSSSGHIYGYTF. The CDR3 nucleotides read TGTGCCAGCAGTTCATCTGGCCACATCTATGGCTACACCTTC.

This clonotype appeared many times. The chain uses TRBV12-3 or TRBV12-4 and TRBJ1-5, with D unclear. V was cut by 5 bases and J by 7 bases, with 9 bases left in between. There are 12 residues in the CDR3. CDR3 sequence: CASSRAGQPQHF. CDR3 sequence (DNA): TGTGCCAGCAGTCGCGCCGGACAGCCCCAGCATTTT.

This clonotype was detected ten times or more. As DNA, the CDR3 is TGTGCCAGCAGTTTACAGGTAATCGGCTACGAGCAGTACTTC. It codes for CASSLQVIGYEQYF. This chain uses TRBV12-3 or TRBV12-4 with TRBJ2-7; D unresolved. CDR3 size: 14 residues. The V and J ends lost 2 bases and 3 bases respectively, with 11 bases between them.

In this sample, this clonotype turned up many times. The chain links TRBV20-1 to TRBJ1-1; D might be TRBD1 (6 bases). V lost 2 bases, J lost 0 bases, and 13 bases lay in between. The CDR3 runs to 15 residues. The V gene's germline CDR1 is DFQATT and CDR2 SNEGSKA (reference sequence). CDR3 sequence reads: CSARSGDTLNTEAFF. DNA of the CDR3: TGCAGTGCTAGATCGGGGGACACGCTGAACACTGAAGCTTTCTTT.

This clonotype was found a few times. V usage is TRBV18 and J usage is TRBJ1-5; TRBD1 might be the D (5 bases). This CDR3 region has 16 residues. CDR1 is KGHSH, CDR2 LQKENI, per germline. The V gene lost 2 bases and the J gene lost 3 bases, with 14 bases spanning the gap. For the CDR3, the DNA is TGTGCCAGCTCACCATTTTCCAGGGCCGACAATCAGCCCCAGCATTTT. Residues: CASSPFSRADNQPQHF. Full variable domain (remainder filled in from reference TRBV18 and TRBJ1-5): NAGVMQNPRHLVRRRGQEARLRCSPMKGHSHVYWYRQLPEEGLKFMVYLQKENIIDESGMPKERFSAEFPKEGPSILRIQQVVRGDSAAYFCASSPFSRADNQPQHFGDGTRLSIL.

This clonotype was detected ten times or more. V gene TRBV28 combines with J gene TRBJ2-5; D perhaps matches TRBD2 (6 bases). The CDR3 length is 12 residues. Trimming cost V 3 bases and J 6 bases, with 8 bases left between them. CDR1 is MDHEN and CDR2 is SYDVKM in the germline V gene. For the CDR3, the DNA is TGTGCCAGCAGTTTGGAGGGACAGACCCAGTACTTC. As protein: CASSLEGQTQYF.

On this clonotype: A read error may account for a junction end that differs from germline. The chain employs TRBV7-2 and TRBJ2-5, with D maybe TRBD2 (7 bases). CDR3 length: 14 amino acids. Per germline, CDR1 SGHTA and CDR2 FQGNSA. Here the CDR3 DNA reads TGTGCCAGCAGCTTAGTTGGGGGGCGGGAGACCAAGTACTTC. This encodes CASSLVGGRETKYF.

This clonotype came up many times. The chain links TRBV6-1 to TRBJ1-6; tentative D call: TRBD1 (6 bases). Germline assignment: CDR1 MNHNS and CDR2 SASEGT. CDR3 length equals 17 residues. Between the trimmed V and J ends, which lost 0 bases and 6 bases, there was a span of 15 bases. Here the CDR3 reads CASSEARGAGVNSPLHF. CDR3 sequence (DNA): TGTGCCAGCAGTGAAGCGCGGGGGGCTGGGGTTAATTCACCCCTCCACTTT.

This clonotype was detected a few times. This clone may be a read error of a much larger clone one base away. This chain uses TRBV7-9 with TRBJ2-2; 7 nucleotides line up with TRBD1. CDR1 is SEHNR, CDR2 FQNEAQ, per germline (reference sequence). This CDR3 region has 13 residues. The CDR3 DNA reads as TGTGCCGGTAAACAGGGGAACACCGGGGAGCTGTGTTTT. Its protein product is CAGKQGNTGELCF.

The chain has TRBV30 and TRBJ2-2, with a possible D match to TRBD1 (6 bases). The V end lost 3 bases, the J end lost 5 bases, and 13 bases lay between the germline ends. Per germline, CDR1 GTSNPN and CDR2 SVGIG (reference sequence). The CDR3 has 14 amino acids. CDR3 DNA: TGTGCCTGGAGGGGGGCTATTTGGACCGGGGAGCTGTTTTTT. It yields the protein CAWRGAIWTGELFF. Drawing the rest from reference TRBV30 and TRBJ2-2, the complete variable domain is SQTIHQWPATLVQPVGSPLSLECTVEGTSNPNLYWYRQAAGRGLQLLFYSVGIGQISSEVPQNLSASRPQDRQFILSSKKLLLSDSGFYLCAWRGAIWTGELFFGEGSRLTVL.

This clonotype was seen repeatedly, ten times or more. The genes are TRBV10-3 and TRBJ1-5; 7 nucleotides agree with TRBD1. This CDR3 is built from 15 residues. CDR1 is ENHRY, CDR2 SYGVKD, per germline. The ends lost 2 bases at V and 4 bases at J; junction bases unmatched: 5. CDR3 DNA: TGTGCCATCAGTGAGAACAGGGGAGGGAATCAGCCCCAGCATTTT. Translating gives CAISENRGGNQPQHF.

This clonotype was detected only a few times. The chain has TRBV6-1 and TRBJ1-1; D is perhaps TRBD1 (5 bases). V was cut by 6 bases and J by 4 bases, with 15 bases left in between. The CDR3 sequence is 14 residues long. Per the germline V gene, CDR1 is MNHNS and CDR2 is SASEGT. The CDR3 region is CASRRRGPGTEAFF. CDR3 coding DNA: TGTGCCAGCAGGCGCCGGGGACCTGGCACTGAAGCTTTCTTT.

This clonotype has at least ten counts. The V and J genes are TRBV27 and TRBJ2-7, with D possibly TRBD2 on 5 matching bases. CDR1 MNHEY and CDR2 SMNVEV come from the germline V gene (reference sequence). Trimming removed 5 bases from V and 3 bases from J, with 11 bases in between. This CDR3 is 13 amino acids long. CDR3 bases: TGTGCCAGCAGTGAGCGGTACGGCTACGAGCAGTACTTC. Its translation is CASSERYGYEQYF.

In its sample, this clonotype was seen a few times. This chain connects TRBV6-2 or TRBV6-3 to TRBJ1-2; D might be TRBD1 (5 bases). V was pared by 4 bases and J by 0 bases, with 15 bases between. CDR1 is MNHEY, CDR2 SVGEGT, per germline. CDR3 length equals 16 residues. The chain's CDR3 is CASSWDHPESNYGYTF. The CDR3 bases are TGTGCCAGCAGTTGGGACCACCCGGAGTCTAACTATGGCTACACCTTC.

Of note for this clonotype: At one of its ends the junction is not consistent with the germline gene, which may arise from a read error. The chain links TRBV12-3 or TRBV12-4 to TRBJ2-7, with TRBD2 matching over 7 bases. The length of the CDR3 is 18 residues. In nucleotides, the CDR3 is TGTGCCAGCAGCTTAGTCATTCAGAGGGAGGGGAACTACTACGAGCAGTACTTC. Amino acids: CASSLVIQREGNYYEQYF.

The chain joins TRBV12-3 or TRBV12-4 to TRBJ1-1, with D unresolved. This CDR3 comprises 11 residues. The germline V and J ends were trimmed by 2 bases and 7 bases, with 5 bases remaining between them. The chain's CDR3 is CASSLFHEAFF. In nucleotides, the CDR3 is TGTGCCAGCAGTTTATTTCATGAAGCTTTCTTT.

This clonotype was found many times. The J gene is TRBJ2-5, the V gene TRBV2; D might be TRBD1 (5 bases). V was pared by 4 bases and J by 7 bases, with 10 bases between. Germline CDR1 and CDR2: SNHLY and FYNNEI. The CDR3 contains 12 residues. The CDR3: CASSAQQGTQYF. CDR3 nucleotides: TGTGCCAGCAGTGCCCAGCAGGGGACCCAGTACTTC.

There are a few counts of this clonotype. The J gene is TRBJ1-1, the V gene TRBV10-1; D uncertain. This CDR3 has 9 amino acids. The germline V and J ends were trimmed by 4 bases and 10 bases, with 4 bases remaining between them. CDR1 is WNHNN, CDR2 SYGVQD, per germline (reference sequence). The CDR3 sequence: CASSASAFF. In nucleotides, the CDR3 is TGCGCCAGCAGTGCGTCAGCTTTCTTT.

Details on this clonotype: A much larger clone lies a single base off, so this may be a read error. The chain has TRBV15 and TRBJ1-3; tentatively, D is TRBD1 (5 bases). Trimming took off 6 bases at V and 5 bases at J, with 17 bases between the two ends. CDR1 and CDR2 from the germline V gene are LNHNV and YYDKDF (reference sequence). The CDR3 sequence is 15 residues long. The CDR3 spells CATRGDLGTRNTIYF. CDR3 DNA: TGTGCCACCAGAGGGGACCTCGGCACTAGAAACACCATATATTTT.

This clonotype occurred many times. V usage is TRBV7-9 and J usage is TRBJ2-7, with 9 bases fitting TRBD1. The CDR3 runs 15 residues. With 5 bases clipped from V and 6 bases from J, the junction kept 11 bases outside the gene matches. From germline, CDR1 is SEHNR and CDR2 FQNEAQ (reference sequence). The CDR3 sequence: CASSVIQGAQGEQYF. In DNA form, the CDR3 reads TGTGCCAGCAGCGTGATACAGGGGGCCCAAGGCGAGCAGTACTTC.